This passage covers 5 T cell receptor beta chains from one sample sequenced in a study of PD-1 blockade in classical Hodgkin lymphoma. The time point here: cycle 4 day 1 (C4D1), after about 6 weeks of nivolumab. Relapse was seen in all patients after autologous stem cell transplantation, and brentuximab vedotin exposure was variable. Data came from immunoSEQ multiplex PCR; TCRdb stores just in-frame clones and leaves some out. The sample yields 25,000 to 35,000 clones, around 79% seen once. Source: peripheral blood mononuclear cells (PBMCs), taken before the fourth cycle of nivolumab. Receptor source: a human donor with classical Hodgkin lymphoma.

The chain links TRBV5-4 to TRBJ1-3; 7 bases map to TRBD1. Per the germline V gene, CDR1 is SGHNT and CDR2 is YYREEE (reference sequence). J gave up 1 base and V 4 bases, and 5 bases lay outside the gene matches. This CDR3 spans 15 amino acids. The chain's CDR3 is CASSLKQGSGNTIYF. The DNA for the CDR3 is TGTGCCAGCAGCCTGAAACAGGGGTCTGGAAACACCATATATTTT. Full variable domain (rest looked up from reference TRBV5-4 and TRBJ1-3): ETGVTQSPTHLIKTRGQQVTLRCSSQSGHNTVSWYQQALGQGPQFIFQYYREEENGRGNFPPRFSGLQFPNYSSELNVNALELDDSALYLCASSLKQGSGNTIYFGEGSWLTVV.

The rearrangement links TRBV5-6 to TRBJ1-5; maybe TRBD1 (6 bases). Germline values: CDR1 SGHDT, CDR2 YYEEEE. The CDR3 runs to 15 residues. Between the trimmed V and J ends, which lost 4 bases and 5 bases, there was a span of 16 bases. The chain's CDR3 is CASSRGAGAHQPQHF. Here the CDR3 DNA reads TGTGCCAGCAGCCGAGGGGCGGGGGCCCATCAGCCCCAGCATTTT.

This chain uses TRBV11-2 with TRBJ1-1, with D perhaps matching TRBD1 (5 bases). The germline CDR1 and CDR2 sequences are SGHAT and FQNNGV. V dropped 5 bases and J dropped 0 bases, with 25 bases sitting between them. CDR3 length: 19 amino acids. The CDR3 DNA is TGTGCCAGCAGCCTCAAACCGGGACTGGGGACGATTATGAACACTGAAGCTTTCTTT. Translated: CASSLKPGLGTIMNTEAFF.

Within the sample, this clone is medium-sized. The rearrangement uses TRBV4-2 and TRBJ2-2; TRBD1 is a possible D gene (7 bases). The V gene lost 0 bases and the J gene lost 6 bases, with 14 bases spanning the gap. The CDR3 length is 16 residues. Per the germline V gene, CDR1 is LGHNA and CDR2 is YNFKEQ. CDR3 loop: CASSQEGDREAGELFF. CDR3 nucleotide sequence: TGTGCCAGCAGCCAAGAAGGAGACAGGGAGGCCGGGGAGCTGTTTTTT.

The chain uses TRBV18 and TRBJ2-4; 9 bases align to TRBD1. Germline CDR1 reads KGHSH; CDR2 reads LQKENI. J gave up 0 bases and V 7 bases, and 13 bases lay outside the gene matches. This CDR3 has 18 residues. The CDR3 region has the DNA TGTGCCAGCTACCCGGGACAGGGTGTTCTGGGAGCCAAAAACATTCAGTACTTC. This gives the protein CASYPGQGVLGAKNIQYF.